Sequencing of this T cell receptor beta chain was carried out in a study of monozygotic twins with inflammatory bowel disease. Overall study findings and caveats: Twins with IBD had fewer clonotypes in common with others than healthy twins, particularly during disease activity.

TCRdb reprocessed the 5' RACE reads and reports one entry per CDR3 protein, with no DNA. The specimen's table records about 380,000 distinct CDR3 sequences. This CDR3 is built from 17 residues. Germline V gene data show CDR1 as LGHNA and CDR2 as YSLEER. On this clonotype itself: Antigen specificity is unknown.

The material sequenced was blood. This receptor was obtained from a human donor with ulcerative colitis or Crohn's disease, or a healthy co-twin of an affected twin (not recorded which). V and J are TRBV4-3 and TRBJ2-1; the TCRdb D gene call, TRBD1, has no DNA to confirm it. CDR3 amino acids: CASSPGARGGFRNEQFF.